Each of the 13 T cell receptor beta chains below was sequenced from the same sample in a study of blood T cells in healthy people across ages. For the second PCR, which ran for roughly 7 to 11 cycles, a sample-barcoded 5' primer and a J-beta primer mix were used. MiXCR, applied by TCRdb to the 5' RACE reads, yields one record per CDR3 protein. Of about a million distinct CDR3 sequences in the sample, roughly 52% are singletons; the top ten hold roughly 13%. The sequenced sample consisted of blood. These receptors originate from a man aged 25 to 45 in good health.

In this sample, this clonotype turned up many times. V gene TRBV4-2 combines with J gene TRBJ1-2; D is unclear. CDR3 size: 13 residues. CDR1 and CDR2 from the germline V gene are LGHNA and YNFKEQ. Trimming shortened V by 1 base and J by 8 bases, and 11 bases separated the two germline ends. For the CDR3, the DNA is TGTGCCAGCAGCCAAGCTGACATTGGAGGCTACACCTTC. This gives the protein CASSQADIGGYTF.

The CDR3, as DNA: TGTGCCAGCAGCCCTCGTCCTCTAAGCGGGGGGGCATACAATGAGCAGTTCTTC. Encoded protein: CASSPRPLSGGAYNEQFF. This chain uses TRBV7-2 with TRBJ2-1, with TRBD2 identical over 10 bases. CDR3 length equals 18 residues. Germline assignment: CDR1 SGHTA and CDR2 FQGNSA. V was clipped by 5 bases and J by 4 bases; unmatched bases: 14.

This chain links TRBV11-2 with TRBJ2-1, with D hard to call. CDR3 size: 12 residues. Trimming shortened V by 5 bases and J by 7 bases, and 9 bases separated the two germline ends. CDR1 SGHAT and CDR2 FQNNGV come from the germline V gene. CDR3 coding DNA: TGTGCCAGCAGCCCTAACTCGAATGAGCAGTTCTTC. Translating gives CASSPNSNEQFF.

The chain joins TRBV7-9 to TRBJ2-5; 8 bases match TRBD2. The J call may be wrong; the DNA end is better matched by TRBJ2-7. Germline V lookup: CDR1 SEHNR, CDR2 FQNEAQ (reference sequence). This CDR3 spans 13 amino acids. CDR3 sequence: CASSYGLASEQYF. CDR3 sequence (DNA): TGTGCCAGCAGCTACGGACTAGCTTCCGAGCAGTACTTC.

This chain uses TRBV18 with TRBJ2-7, with D unresolved. The V end lost 2 bases, the J end lost 6 bases, and 11 bases lay between the germline ends. The germline V gene encodes CDR1 KGHSH and CDR2 LQKENI. This CDR3 contains 13 residues. CDR3 sequence: CASSPSPRGEQYF. In nucleotides, the CDR3 is TGTGCCAGCTCACCATCACCTCGCGGCGAGCAGTACTTC.

This clonotype was seen more than once but under ten times. The chain employs TRBV20-1 and TRBJ1-6; D unclear. The CDR3 has 15 amino acids. Germline V gene data show CDR1 as DFQATT and CDR2 as SNEGSKA (reference sequence). V lost 3 bases and J lost 4, with 13 bases in between. The CDR3 bases are TGCAGTGCTAGCGAAGCGACACGTTATAATTCACCCCTCCACTTT. As protein: CSASEATRYNSPLHF.

This chain uses TRBV7-2 with TRBJ2-1; 7 bases map to TRBD2. CDR3 length equals 16 residues. J gave up 0 bases and V 5 bases, and 7 bases lay outside the gene matches. The V gene's germline CDR1 is SGHTA and CDR2 FQGNSA. The CDR3: CASSTTSDSSYNEQFF. The CDR3 region has the DNA TGTGCCAGCAGCACCACTAGCGACAGCTCCTACAATGAGCAGTTCTTC.

V gene TRBV5-1 combines with J gene TRBJ2-3; D is uncertain. V dropped 0 bases and J dropped 0 bases, with 11 bases sitting between them. Germline V gives CDR1 SGHRS, CDR2 YFSETQ. This CDR3 has 16 residues. The CDR3, as DNA: TGCGCCAGCAGCTTGGCCTCCCGAACTAGCACAGATACGCAGTATTTT. Its translation is CASSLASRTSTDTQYF.

The gene calls are TRBV3-1 and TRBJ2-1, with 9 positions matching TRBD2. From germline, CDR1 is LGHDT and CDR2 YNNKEL (reference sequence). This CDR3 has 17 amino acids. Losses at the gene ends were 1 base for V and 0 bases for J; bases not matched to a gene: 4. DNA for the CDR3: TGTGCCAGCAGCCAAGTGCTGCGGGGGGGCTCCTACAATGAGCAGTTCTTC. Encoded protein: CASSQVLRGGSYNEQFF.

The CDR3 coding sequence is TGTGCCAGCAGCCAAGCAGGGGGGGCGAATGAGCAGTTCTTC. It yields the protein CASSQAGGANEQFF. The chain joins TRBV3-1 to TRBJ2-1; D tentatively reads TRBD1 or TRBD2 (7 bases each). The germline V and J ends were trimmed by 1 base and 7 bases, with 11 bases remaining between them. CDR3 size: 14 residues. Germline CDR1 LGHDT, CDR2 YNNKEL (reference sequence).

This clonotype was seen a handful of times. J is TRBJ2-3 and V is TRBV4-1; D call uncertain. The germline CDR1 and CDR2 sequences are MGHRA and YSYEKL. This CDR3 spans 15 amino acids. Between the trimmed V and J ends, which lost 0 bases and 3 bases, there was a span of 10 bases. The CDR3 bases are TGCGCCAGCAGCCAAGATCAGGCTGCAACAGATACGCAGTATTTT. This translates into CASSQDQAATDTQYF.

J is TRBJ2-1 and V is TRBV10-3; tentative D call: TRBD1 (6 bases). The CDR3 covers 15 residues. Germline V lookup: CDR1 ENHRY, CDR2 SYGVKD. Between the trimmed V and J ends, which lost 3 bases and 9 bases, there was a span of 18 bases. CDR3 DNA sequence: TGTGCCATCAGTGACACGGACAGTAAAAACAGTGAGCAGTTCTTC. It codes for CAISDTDSKNSEQFF.

The chain is built from TRBV10-3 and TRBJ1-5; D gene unclear. Trimming took off 7 bases at V and 4 bases at J, with 8 bases between the two ends. CDR1 is ENHRY, CDR2 SYGVKD, per germline. The CDR3 has 12 amino acids. The CDR3 bases are TGTGCCATCATGGATGGGAATCAGCCCCAGCATTTT. It is translated as CAIMDGNQPQHF.